The T cell receptor beta chain described here comes from a study of blood T cell repertoires in COVID-19. Germline assignment: CDR1 MGHDK and CDR2 SYGVNS. The CDR3 consists of 16 residues. The ends were cut back, 6 bases at V and 0 bases at J, with 18 bases in the middle. Clones were read by immunoSEQ multiplex PCR, and TCRdb kept only the in-frame ones, dropping some. The repertoire holds 350,000 to 450,000 clones, with approximately 93% as singletons. The study recruited exposed participants who had met a COVID-19 case within 2 weeks before entry. The chain joins TRBV25-1 to TRBJ2-7; D possibly corresponds to TRBD2 (6 bases). The sequenced sample was PBMCs or T cells enriched from blood (not recorded which). The sequence came from a middle-aged woman who had been exposed to COVID-19. The CDR3 DNA follows: TGTGCCAGCAGCCGAACCTCCGGGAGCAGCTCCTACGAGCAGTACTTC. Residues: CASSRTSGSSSYEQYF.